The source of this TCR beta chain is a study of control samples from healthy donors and cancer patients (TCRdb year 2020). On this clone itself: Its recognized antigen is unknown. The record has no base qualities; no much larger clone is one base away.

Receptors were amplified or captured by the immunoSEQ multiplex PCR assay. What TCRdb holds here is the immuneACCESS table cut down to in-frame rearrangements. Part of the clones is not present; checked against another copy, under half of the missing clones reflect an unresolved V gene, and the others are unexplained. The sample table lists 150,000 to 200,000 clones, around 90% of them with a count of one. The ten largest clones capture approximately 2% of the sample. According to the germline V gene (reference sequence), CDR1 reads MNHNY and CDR2 reads SVGAGI. There are 13 amino acids in the CDR3, from cysteine to phenylalanine inclusive. This entry keeps only the CDR3 DNA: 39 bases, framed from base 1. The junction shows trimming of 4 bases on V and 6 bases on J, and the gene matches do not reach 2 bases of it.

This chain joins TRBV6-6 to TRBJ2-7, with 11 middle bases fitting TRBD2. The clonotype comes from a woman aged 40 to 50 in good health. The material sequenced was blood. The CDR3 reads CASSSTSGGEQYF. The DNA is TGTGCCAGCAGTTCCACTAGCGGGGGCGAGCAGTACTTC.